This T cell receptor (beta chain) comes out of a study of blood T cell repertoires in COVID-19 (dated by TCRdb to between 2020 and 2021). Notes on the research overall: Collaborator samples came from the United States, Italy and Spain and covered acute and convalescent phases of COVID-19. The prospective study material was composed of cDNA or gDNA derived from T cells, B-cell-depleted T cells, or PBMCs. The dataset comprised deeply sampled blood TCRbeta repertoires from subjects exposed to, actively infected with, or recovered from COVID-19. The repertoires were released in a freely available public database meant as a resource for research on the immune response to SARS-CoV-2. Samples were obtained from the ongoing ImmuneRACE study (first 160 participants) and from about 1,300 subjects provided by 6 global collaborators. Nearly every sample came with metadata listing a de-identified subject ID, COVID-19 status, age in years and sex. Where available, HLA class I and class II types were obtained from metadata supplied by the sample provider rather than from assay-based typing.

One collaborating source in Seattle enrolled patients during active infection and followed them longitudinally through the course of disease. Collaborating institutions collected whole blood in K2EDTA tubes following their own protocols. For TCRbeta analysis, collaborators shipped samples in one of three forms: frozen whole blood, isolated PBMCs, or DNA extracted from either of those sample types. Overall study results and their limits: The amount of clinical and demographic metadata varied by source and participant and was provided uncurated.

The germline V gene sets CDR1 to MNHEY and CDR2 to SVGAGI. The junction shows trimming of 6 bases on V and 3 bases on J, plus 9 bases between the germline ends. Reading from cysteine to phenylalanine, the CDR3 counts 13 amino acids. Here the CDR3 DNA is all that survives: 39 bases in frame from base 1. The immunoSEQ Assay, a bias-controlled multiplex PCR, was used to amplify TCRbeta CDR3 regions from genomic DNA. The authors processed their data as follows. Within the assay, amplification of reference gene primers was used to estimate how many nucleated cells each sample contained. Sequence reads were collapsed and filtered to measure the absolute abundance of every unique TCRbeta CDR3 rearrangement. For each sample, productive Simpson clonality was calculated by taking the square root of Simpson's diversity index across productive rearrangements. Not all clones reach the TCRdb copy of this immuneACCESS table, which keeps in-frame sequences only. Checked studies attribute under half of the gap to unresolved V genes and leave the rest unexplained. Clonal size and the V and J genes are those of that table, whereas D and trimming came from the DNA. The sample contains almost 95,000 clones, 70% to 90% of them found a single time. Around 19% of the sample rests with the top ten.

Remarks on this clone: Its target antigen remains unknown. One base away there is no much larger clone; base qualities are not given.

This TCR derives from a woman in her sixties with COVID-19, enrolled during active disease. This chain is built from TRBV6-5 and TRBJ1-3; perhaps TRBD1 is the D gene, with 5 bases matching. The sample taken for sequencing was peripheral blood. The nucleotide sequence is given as TGTGCCAGCAGGGGGCTGGGTGGAAACACCATATATTTT. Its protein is CASRGLGGNTIYF.